One and the same sample provided the 29 T cell receptor beta chains below, sequenced in a study of blood T cell repertoires in COVID-19. Assay: immunoSEQ multiplex PCR; the TCRdb copy retains only in-frame clones and omits some. The profile shows 95,000 to 150,000 clones, 70% to 90% of them singletons. The sequenced material came from peripheral blood. The receptors stem from a woman of 80 years or more with acute or convalescent COVID-19.

V and J are TRBV7-9 and TRBJ2-7, with no clear D. V lost 3 bases to trimming and J lost 5 bases, with 5 bases between them. The CDR3 is 11 residues long. Germline lookup yields CDR1 SEHNR and CDR2 FQNEAQ (reference sequence). The CDR3 nucleotides are TGTGCCAGCAGCTTTTCGGACGAGCAGTACTTC. This translates into CASSFSDEQYF.

The V call is TRBV6-5, the J call TRBJ2-6; D gene unclear. Germline CDR1 MNHEY, CDR2 SVGAGI. V was clipped by 6 bases and J by 0 bases, with 9 bases between them. The CDR3 length is 15 residues. The CDR3 DNA follows: TGTGCCAGCAGCTTAGACAACTCTGGGGCCAACGTCCTGACTTTC. Translated: CASSLDNSGANVLTF.

The chain uses TRBV10-2 and TRBJ1-5; possibly TRBD1 for D (6 bases). In germline, CDR1 is WSHSY, CDR2 SAAADI. The CDR3 has 15 amino acids. Trimming took off 3 bases at V and 0 bases at J, with 9 bases between the two ends. CDR3 DNA sequence: TGCGCCAGCAGTGATGGACAGATTAGCAATCAGCCCCAGCATTTT. It yields the protein CASSDGQISNQPQHF.

This chain uses TRBV9 with TRBJ2-3; 9 nucleotides match TRBD2. This CDR3 is 14 amino acids long. The germline CDR1 and CDR2 sequences are SGDLS and YYNGEE. Trimming took 3 bases from V and 6 from J; bases not matched to a gene: 5. CDR3 nucleotides: TGTGCCAGCAGCGATAGCGGGAGTGGGGATACGCAGTATTTT. Translated, it gives CASSDSGSGDTQYF.

The rearrangement joins TRBV19 to TRBJ1-4; TRBD1 is a possible D gene (6 bases). The CDR3 has 13 amino acids. The germline CDR1 and CDR2 sequences are LNHDA and SQIVND (reference sequence). V shed 8 bases and J shed 0 bases, with 7 bases lying between them. This CDR3 is CASGQTTNEKLFF. The CDR3 bases are TGTGCCAGTGGACAGACAACTAATGAAAAACTGTTTTTT.

This chain links TRBV6-5 with TRBJ1-1; D call uncertain. The CDR3 totals 15 residues. Trimming pared 0 bases from V and 3 bases from J, leaving 11 bases between. In germline, CDR1 is MNHEY, CDR2 SVGAGI. CDR3 in DNA: TGTGCCAGCAGTTACTCGAACGGTCTGTACACTGAAGCTTTCTTT. Its translation: CASSYSNGLYTEAFF.

The chain links TRBV5-1 to TRBJ2-5; the D gene is possibly TRBD1 (6 bases). CDR1 SGHRS and CDR2 YFSETQ come from the germline V gene. This CDR3 has 16 amino acids. Trimming pared 0 bases from V and 3 bases from J, leaving 15 bases between. CDR3 amino acids: CASSLEIQGQKETQYF. The CDR3 nucleotides are TGCGCCAGCAGCTTGGAGATCCAGGGACAAAAAGAGACCCAGTACTTC.

The chain joins TRBV5-1 to TRBJ1-4; a possible D gene is TRBD1 (5 bases). CDR1 is SGHRS and CDR2 is YFSETQ in the germline V gene. The CDR3 runs 16 residues. Trimming removed 3 bases from V and 5 bases from J, with 17 bases in between. As DNA, the CDR3 is TGCGCCAGCAGCTATGGACAAGAAGGCCGGAATGAAAAACTGTTTTTT. Its protein is CASSYGQEGRNEKLFF.

The chain recombines TRBV18 with TRBJ1-3; D unclear. The CDR3 is made up of 16 amino acids. Per germline, CDR1 KGHSH and CDR2 LQKENI. The ends were cut back, 1 base at V and 0 bases at J, with 10 bases in the middle. Here the CDR3 reads CASSPLAPSSGNTIYF. The CDR3 region has the DNA TGTGCCAGCTCACCACTGGCGCCTAGCTCTGGAAACACCATATATTTT.

J is TRBJ2-1 and V is TRBV6-2 or TRBV6-3, with a tentative D call TRBD1 (6 bases). Trimming shortened V by 2 bases and J by 0 bases, and 20 bases separated the two germline ends. The germline gives CDR1 MNHEY, CDR2 SVGEGT. This CDR3 is built from 19 residues. The CDR3 nucleotides are TGTGCCAGCAGTTACGAAGCAGGGGCGCACATCAGCTCCTACAATGAGCAGTTCTTC. This encodes CASSYEAGAHISSYNEQFF.

The rearrangement joins TRBV3-1 (or the pseudogene TRBV3-2) to TRBJ2-1; no firm D call. Germline loops: CDR1 LGHDT, CDR2 YNNKEL (reference sequence). CDR3 length: 15 residues. Trimming removed 1 base at V and 8 bases at J, with 15 bases between. This chain's CDR3 is CASSQVYGNADEQFF. In DNA, the CDR3 is TGTGCCAGCAGCCAAGTATACGGCAACGCGGATGAGCAGTTCTTC.

To note about this clone: In the same sample, other DNA sequences code for this CDR3. This rearrangement joins TRBV18 to TRBJ1-5; no clear D gene. The CDR3 runs 13 residues. Germline V gene lookup returns CDR1 KGHSH and CDR2 LQKENI. V was cut by 3 bases and J by 0 bases, with 3 bases left in between. CDR3 in DNA: TGTGCCAGCTCACCGAGTAGCAATCAGCCCCAGCATTTT. It yields the protein CASSPSSNQPQHF.

The chain uses TRBV5-1 and TRBJ1-4; the D gene is possibly TRBD1 (6 bases). Germline CDR1 reads SGHRS; CDR2 reads YFSETQ. This CDR3 is 14 amino acids long. V shed 0 bases and J shed 8 bases, with 11 bases lying between them. The CDR3 spells CASSLEGGREKLFF. CDR3 DNA sequence: TGCGCCAGCAGCTTGGAGGGGGGGCGGGAAAAACTGTTTTTT.

V usage is TRBV15 and J usage is TRBJ1-2, with TRBD1 identical over 7 bases. The CDR3 is made up of 15 amino acids. The germline V gene encodes CDR1 LNHNV and CDR2 YYDKDF (reference sequence). J lost 3 bases, V lost 2 bases, and 6 bases had no gene match. This CDR3 is CATSRLTGTDYGYTF. The CDR3 nucleotides are TGTGCCACCAGCAGATTGACCGGGACAGACTATGGCTACACCTTC.

The J gene is TRBJ1-2, the V gene TRBV6-2 or TRBV6-3; D gene ambiguous. Germline CDR1 is MNHEY and CDR2 is SVGEGT. Trimming removed 1 base from V and 7 bases from J, with 10 bases in between. The CDR3 extends over 13 amino acids. The CDR3 region is CASSYYTVRGYTF. Here the CDR3 DNA reads TGTGCCAGCAGTTACTACACAGTTCGTGGCTACACCTTC.

The rearrangement joins TRBV28 to TRBJ1-4; possible D gene TRBD1, 6 bases. CDR3 size: 14 residues. Germline-derived CDR1 and CDR2 are MDHEN and SYDVKM. The germline V and J ends were trimmed by 6 bases and 2 bases, with 10 bases remaining between them. The chain's CDR3 is CASSLDRTNEKLFF. The DNA for the CDR3 is TGTGCCAGCAGCCTAGACAGGACTAATGAAAAACTGTTTTTT.

V usage is TRBV10-3 and J usage is TRBJ2-3; 15 positions match TRBD2. CDR3 length: 14 amino acids. In germline, CDR1 is ENHRY, CDR2 SYGVKD. V dropped 8 bases and J dropped 6; count of bases not matched to a gene: 3. CDR3 sequence reads: CAIGGTSGRDTQYF. Written as DNA, the CDR3 is TGTGCCATCGGGGGGACTAGCGGGAGGGATACGCAGTATTTT.

The J gene is TRBJ1-5, the V gene TRBV19; TRBD1 agrees at 7 bases. The CDR3 loop spans 15 amino acids. Germline CDR1 is LNHDA and CDR2 is SQIVND (reference sequence). The V segment lost 4 bases and the J segment 3 bases; nucleotides outside the gene matches: 6. This CDR3 reads CASSRSGTANQPQHF. CDR3 coding DNA: TGTGCCAGTAGTAGATCCGGGACAGCCAATCAGCCCCAGCATTTT.

This clone was seen a single time. The V gene is TRBV19, the J gene TRBJ2-5; maybe TRBD1 (7 bases). The CDR3 loop spans 14 amino acids. Trimming cost V 4 bases and J 9 bases, with 18 bases left between them. CDR1 is LNHDA, CDR2 SQIVND, per germline (reference sequence). The CDR3 loop reads CASSTTGARGAQYF. DNA for the CDR3: TGTGCCAGTAGTACCACAGGGGCGCGGGGTGCCCAGTACTTC. The full variable domain, rest sourced from reference TRBV19 and TRBJ2-5, is DGGITQSPKYLFRKEGQNVTLSCEQNLNHDAMYWYRQDPGQGLRLIYYSQIVNDFQKGDIAEGYSVSREKKESFPLTVTSAQKNPTAFYLCASSTTGARGAQYFGPGTRLLVL.

The chain carries TRBV3-1 (or the pseudogene TRBV3-2) and TRBJ2-5; possible D gene TRBD2, 5 bases. Germline V gene data show CDR1 as LGHDT and CDR2 as YNNKEL (reference sequence). The CDR3 has 14 amino acids. V shed 4 bases and J shed 3 bases, with 12 bases lying between them. In nucleotides, the CDR3 is TGTGCCAGCAGCCGCTCGCTGCGGGAAGAGACCCAGTACTTC. Its protein is CASSRSLREETQYF.

V gene TRBV6-2 or TRBV6-3 combines with J gene TRBJ1-1, with 7 bases identical to TRBD1. CDR1 MNHEY and CDR2 SVGEGT come from the germline V gene. V trimming: 5 bases; J trimming: 0 bases; junction bases outside the gene matches: 9. The length of the CDR3 is 16 residues. The CDR3 protein is CASSPTGSSMNTEAFF. The CDR3 DNA reads TGTGCCAGCAGTCCGACAGGGTCCTCCATGAACACTGAAGCTTTCTTT.

The V gene is TRBV25-1, the J gene TRBJ1-1, with 9 bases lining up with TRBD1. The length of the CDR3 is 11 residues. J lost 11 bases, V lost 2 bases, and 0 bases had no gene match. Germline V lookup: CDR1 MGHDK, CDR2 SYGVNS. Here the CDR3 DNA reads TGTGCCAGCAGTGAAGACAGGGGGGCTTTCTTT. This encodes CASSEDRGAFF.

V and J are TRBV6-2 or TRBV6-3 and TRBJ1-5; 7 bases match TRBD1. CDR3 size: 14 residues. The trim removed 5 bases at V and 6 bases at J, leaving 7 bases unmatched. CDR1 and CDR2 (germline): MNHEY, SVGEGT. In DNA form, the CDR3 reads TGTGCCAGCAGTGCGACAGGGTCTGGTCAGCCCCAGCATTTT. This translates into CASSATGSGQPQHF.

This sequence joins TRBV27 and TRBJ2-7, with no clear D. This CDR3 region has 14 residues. Trimming removed 4 bases at V and 2 bases at J, with 12 bases between. Germline loops: CDR1 MNHEY, CDR2 SMNVEV (reference sequence). The CDR3 nucleotides read TGTGCCAGCAGTTCCACAATACCCGCCTACGAGCAGTACTTC. This codes for CASSSTIPAYEQYF.

The genes are TRBV5-1 and TRBJ2-3; TRBD1 is a possible D gene (6 bases). Germline-derived CDR1 and CDR2 are SGHRS and YFSETQ. Trimming shortened V by 5 bases and J by 1 base, and 20 bases separated the two germline ends. This CDR3 spans 17 amino acids. The CDR3 sequence is CASRPPGTPVGTDTQYF. In nucleotides, the CDR3 is TGCGCCAGCAGACCGCCCGGGACACCGGTGGGCACAGATACGCAGTATTTT.

The gene calls are TRBV18 and TRBJ1-6; TRBD1 might be the D (5 bases). CDR3 length: 17 residues. CDR1 and CDR2 (germline): KGHSH, LQKENI. V gave up 1 base and J gave up 8 bases, with 18 bases separating them. The CDR3 loop is CASSPQGVRGADSPLHF. In DNA, the CDR3 is TGTGCCAGCTCACCACAAGGGGTCCGAGGCGCCGATTCACCCCTCCACTTT.

The rearrangement links TRBV3-1 (or the pseudogene TRBV3-2) to TRBJ2-5; no clear D gene. V was pared by 4 bases and J by 5 bases, with 17 bases between. The CDR3 contains 15 residues. The germline V gene encodes CDR1 LGHDT and CDR2 YNNKEL (reference sequence). Here the CDR3 reads CASSLPNLSRETQYF. The CDR3 region has the DNA TGTGCCAGCAGCCTGCCAAATCTTTCCCGGGAGACCCAGTACTTC.

The chain recombines TRBV5-1 with TRBJ2-5, with 7 bases identical to TRBD1. V lost 0 bases, J lost 9 bases, and 8 bases stayed unmatched. This CDR3 spans 14 amino acids. Germline V gene sequence: CDR1 SGHRS, CDR2 YFSETQ. In nucleotides, the CDR3 is TGCGCCAGCAGCTTGGGAAGACAGGGTGAGGCCCAGTACTTC. It encodes CASSLGRQGEAQYF.

The V gene is TRBV19, the J gene TRBJ2-2; D call uncertain. CDR1 is LNHDA, CDR2 SQIVND, per germline (reference sequence). V lost 3 bases and J lost 0, with 8 bases in between. The CDR3 runs 15 residues. Here the CDR3 DNA reads TGTGCCAGTAGTATTAGACTCGCGAACACCGGGGAGCTGTTTTTT. Its protein is CASSIRLANTGELFF.